This is a list of T cell receptor beta chains from one sample in a study of CD8 T cells in Susac syndrome. TCRdb re-called the immunoSEQ multiplex PCR reads through MiXCR, storing one row per CDR3 protein. The sample has around 150,000 distinct CDR3 sequences, just over 90% seen once. Sequenced input: CD4+ T cells from PBMCs. These receptors came from a human donor in good health. The conserved cysteine and the conserved F or W are not part of the CDR3 here. Fields, in order: V gene, J gene, CDR3 protein.

>TRBV5-6|TRBJ1-2
ASSSNSGPRDGYT
>TRBV11-2|TRBJ2-5
ASSPRLAGGGETQY
>TRBV21-1|TRBJ1-2
ASTWTGDGYT
>TRBV12-3/TRBV12-4|TRBJ1-4
ASSLRATVNEKLF
>TRBV5-1|TRBJ2-5
ASSPTAGGKTQY
>TRBV12-3/TRBV12-4|TRBJ2-6
ASSLWTEGSGANVLT
>TRBV5-4|TRBJ2-5
ASSNSPRQGETQY
>TRBV20-1|TRBJ1-2
SARDQPGNGYT
>TRBV7-3|TRBJ1-1
ASSQQGSRTEAF
>TRBV3-1|TRBJ2-5
ASSRLAEETQY
>TRBV29-1|TRBJ2-1
SVEPQGSNSYNEQF
>TRBV2|TRBJ2-1
ASSVSSRVQGEQF
>TRBV6-6|TRBJ1-2
ASSLTGDYGYT
>TRBV29-1|TRBJ2-2
SVESGVGTGELF
>TRBV27|TRBJ1-5
ASSLSFGLLQPQH
>TRBV29-1|TRBJ1-1
SVGGNPEAF
>TRBV5-6|TRBJ2-1
ASSLWLADYNEQF
>TRBV20-1|TRBJ2-3
SARDPAGPADTQY
>TRBV6-6|TRBJ2-3
ASSPVSSTDTQY
>TRBV12-3/TRBV12-4|TRBJ1-5
ASSSGQGLWGNQPQH
>TRBV18|TRBJ1-2
ASSPGGDYGYT
>TRBV14|TRBJ1-6
ASSRDRVFGSPLH
>TRBV7-2|TRBJ2-7
ASSLAQAGNYEQY
>TRBV19|TRBJ2-5
ASSIGGTPKRTQY
>TRBV29-1|TRBJ1-2
SVGQGANYGYT
>TRBV2|TRBJ2-4
ASSEVWGSGKNIQY
>TRBV7-9|TRBJ2-5
ASSIQGTETQY
>TRBV5-1|TRBJ2-1
ASSLAGSRNEQF
>TRBV7-6|TRBJ1-1
ASRPTQVLNTEAF
>TRBV14|TRBJ2-2
ASSHGLVGTGELF
>TRBV19|TRBJ2-7
ASSIAGAATYEQY
>TRBV19|TRBJ1-5
ASHRASNQPQH
>TRBV6-6|TRBJ1-5
ASSYGTGVINQPQH
>TRBV2|TRBJ1-1
ASSTRLGGTEAF
>TRBV7-9|TRBJ1-5
ASSLSTKPQH
>TRBV5-1|TRBJ1-5
ASSFSGMSNQPQH
>TRBV15|TRBJ2-7
ATSRAGFYEQY
>TRBV5-4|TRBJ1-3
ASSLEWGSGNTIY
>TRBV2|TRBJ2-5
ASWKRGWETQY
>TRBV10-3|TRBJ2-2
AISERGAGTTGELF
>TRBV7-9|TRBJ2-2
ASSLAGTGVNGELF
>TRBV6-6|TRBJ2-3
AIRSTSGAREDTQY
>TRBV7-2|TRBJ2-5
ASSLFGGPETQY
>TRBV4-1|TRBJ1-4
ASSQEEGRFNEKLF
>TRBV6-5|TRBJ2-7
ASSYDRGLAYEQY
>TRBV19|TRBJ1-5
ASSIEVGNQPQH
>TRBV7-7|TRBJ1-5
ASSPGPYQPQH
>TRBV12-3/TRBV12-4|TRBJ1-1
ASSSLRGSEAF
>TRBV5-1|TRBJ1-5
ASSLRQQPQH
>TRBV29-1|TRBJ2-3
SVRDTGGGSQDTQY
>TRBV5-1|TRBJ2-3
ASSPDATDTQY
>TRBV27|TRBJ1-1
ASSSHMNTEAF
>TRBV25-1|TRBJ1-1
ASSEGERTEAF
>TRBV20-1|TRBJ1-3
SARRGSGNTIY
>TRBV7-9|TRBJ2-2
ASSLVAGGPGELF